This is a list of T cell receptor beta chains from one sample in a study of radiation and T cells in renal cell carcinoma. Measured with immunoSEQ multiplex PCR; TCRdb has only the in-frame clones, and not every one. This table holds 120,000 to 150,000 clones, 88% found once. Material: blood, obtained from a patient whose treatment included radiotherapy and nephrectomy. The source of these receptors is a woman aged 70-85 years with renal cell carcinoma. Both conserved end residues are part of each CDR3. A D gene is named only where the DNA matches it firmly. Rows give clone size only sometimes, using once, few, many, or a class for an expanded clone.

clone_size: -
d_call: TRBD1
j_call: TRBJ1-6
v_call: TRBV5-8
cdr3_aa: CASSGQGKGSPLHF
cdr3_nt: TGTGCCAGCAGCGGACAGGGGAAAGGTTCACCCCTCCACTTT

clone_size: -
d_call: -
j_call: TRBJ2-7
v_call: TRBV5-1
cdr3_aa: CASRMGESGYEQYF
cdr3_nt: TGCGCCAGCAGAATGGGGGAAAGCGGTTACGAGCAGTACTTC

clone_size: -
d_call: TRBD1
j_call: TRBJ1-2
v_call: TRBV6-5
cdr3_aa: CASRRQGANEYGYTF
cdr3_nt: TGTGCCAGCAGACGACAGGGGGCTAATGAGTATGGCTACACCTTC

clone_size: -
d_call: -
j_call: TRBJ1-1
v_call: TRBV28
cdr3_aa: CASSLVGVIEAFF
cdr3_nt: TGTGCCAGCAGCCTAGTAGGGGTGATTGAAGCTTTCTTT

clone_size: -
d_call: -
j_call: TRBJ2-1
v_call: TRBV6-4
cdr3_aa: CASSDSGGGSNNEQFF
cdr3_nt: TGTGCCAGCAGTGACTCAGGAGGGGGCAGTAACAATGAGCAGTTCTTC

clone_size: -
d_call: -
j_call: TRBJ2-5
v_call: TRBV7-9
cdr3_aa: CASSLGGDNQETQYF
cdr3_nt: TGTGCCAGCAGCTTAGGGGGGGACAACCAAGAGACCCAGTACTTC

clone_size: once
d_call: -
j_call: TRBJ2-7
v_call: TRBV9
cdr3_aa: CASSAQLASDSYEQYF
cdr3_nt: TGTGCCAGCAGTGCCCAGTTGGCTAGCGACTCCTACGAGCAGTACTTC

clone_size: -
d_call: -
j_call: TRBJ2-1
v_call: TRBV7-2
cdr3_aa: CASSTSGGPIYEQFF
cdr3_nt: TGTGCCAGCAGCACTTCTGGGGGGCCCATCTATGAGCAGTTCTTC

clone_size: -
d_call: -
j_call: TRBJ1-3
v_call: TRBV7-2
cdr3_aa: CASSPTHRAAIYF
cdr3_nt: TGTGCCAGCAGCCCCACCCACAGGGCCGCCATATATTTT

clone_size: -
d_call: -
j_call: TRBJ1-1
v_call: TRBV7-2
cdr3_aa: CASSQGRTRITEAFF
cdr3_nt: TGTGCCAGCAGCCAAGGACGGACGCGCATAACTGAAGCTTTCTTT

clone_size: -
d_call: TRBD1
j_call: TRBJ2-7
v_call: TRBV7-8
cdr3_aa: CASSPDRAHEQYF
cdr3_nt: TGTGCCAGCAGCCCGGACAGGGCCCACGAGCAGTACTTC

clone_size: -
d_call: TRBD1
j_call: TRBJ1-5
v_call: TRBV28
cdr3_aa: CASSQDRGDQPQHF
cdr3_nt: TGTGCCAGCAGCCAGGACAGGGGGGATCAGCCCCAGCATTTT

clone_size: -
d_call: -
j_call: TRBJ2-2
v_call: TRBV29-1
cdr3_aa: CSVVRGSNTGELFF
cdr3_nt: TGCAGCGTTGTTCGCGGTTCGAACACCGGGGAGCTGTTTTTT

clone_size: -
d_call: -
j_call: TRBJ2-3
v_call: TRBV27
cdr3_aa: CASLSTDTQYF
cdr3_nt: TGTGCCAGCCTTAGCACAGATACGCAGTATTTT

clone_size: once
d_call: -
j_call: TRBJ2-7
v_call: TRBV7-3
cdr3_aa: CASSLNGPGGYEQYF
cdr3_nt: TGTGCCAGCAGCTTAAACGGGCCCGGGGGCTACGAGCAGTACTTC

clone_size: -
d_call: TRBD1
j_call: TRBJ2-5
v_call: TRBV30
cdr3_aa: CAWSVTGGLRETQYF
cdr3_nt: TGTGCCTGGAGCGTTACAGGGGGCCTCAGGGAGACCCAGTACTTC

clone_size: -
d_call: -
j_call: TRBJ1-1
v_call: TRBV5-5
cdr3_aa: CASSSGQNTEAFF
cdr3_nt: TGTGCCAGCAGCTCAGGACAGAACACTGAAGCTTTCTTT

clone_size: -
d_call: -
j_call: TRBJ1-1
v_call: TRBV19
cdr3_aa: CASSIKDSRNTEAFF
cdr3_nt: TGTGCCAGTAGTATTAAGGATTCGCGTAACACTGAAGCTTTCTTT

clone_size: -
d_call: TRBD2
j_call: TRBJ2-2
v_call: TRBV27
cdr3_aa: CASWTRPAPGELFF
cdr3_nt: TGTGCCAGCTGGACTAGGCCCGCCCCCGGGGAGCTGTTTTTT

clone_size: -
d_call: TRBD2
j_call: TRBJ2-2
v_call: TRBV7-9
cdr3_aa: CASSPGGGKQTGELFF
cdr3_nt: TGTGCCAGCAGCCCGGGAGGGGGGAAACAAACCGGGGAGCTGTTTTTT

clone_size: -
d_call: -
j_call: TRBJ2-2
v_call: TRBV19
cdr3_aa: CATTQGGSNTGELFF
cdr3_nt: TGTGCCACCACACAGGGAGGATCCAACACCGGGGAGCTGTTTTTT

clone_size: -
d_call: TRBD2
j_call: TRBJ2-5
v_call: TRBV5-3
cdr3_aa: CARSMGLAGILETQYF
cdr3_nt: TGTGCCAGAAGCATGGGACTAGCGGGGATTTTAGAGACCCAGTACTTC

clone_size: -
d_call: -
j_call: TRBJ1-3
v_call: TRBV5-1
cdr3_aa: CASSEGFSGNTIYF
cdr3_nt: TGCGCCAGCAGCGAGGGCTTCTCTGGAAACACCATATATTTT

clone_size: -
d_call: -
j_call: TRBJ2-7
v_call: TRBV6-5
cdr3_aa: CASREEPYEQYF
cdr3_nt: TGTGCCAGCAGGGAGGAGCCCTACGAGCAGTACTTC

clone_size: -
d_call: -
j_call: TRBJ2-5
v_call: TRBV6-1
cdr3_aa: CASSGRPGETQYF
cdr3_nt: TGTGCCAGCAGTGGACGGCCTGGGGAGACCCAGTACTTC

clone_size: -
d_call: TRBD1
j_call: TRBJ1-6
v_call: TRBV5-6
cdr3_aa: CASRYLGAGGTSPLHF
cdr3_nt: TGTGCCAGCAGGTACTTGGGGGCAGGGGGGACTTCACCCCTCCACTTT

clone_size: -
d_call: -
j_call: TRBJ1-5
v_call: TRBV7-2
cdr3_aa: CASSPGHSGQPQHF
cdr3_nt: TGTGCCAGCAGCCCCGGACATTCGGGTCAGCCCCAGCATTTT

clone_size: -
d_call: -
j_call: TRBJ2-5
v_call: TRBV19
cdr3_aa: CASQDSPGGTQYF
cdr3_nt: TGTGCCTCGCAGGACTCCCCGGGTGGGACCCAGTACTTC

clone_size: -
d_call: TRBD2
j_call: TRBJ2-7
v_call: TRBV7-9
cdr3_aa: CASSTSGGSQSVYF
cdr3_nt: TGTGCCAGCAGCACTAGCGGGGGGTCACAGAGCGTATACTTC

clone_size: -
d_call: -
j_call: TRBJ2-7
v_call: TRBV13
cdr3_aa: CASSLERGYEQYF
cdr3_nt: TGTGCCAGCAGCCTTGAACGGGGGTACGAGCAGTACTTC

clone_size: -
d_call: -
j_call: TRBJ1-5
v_call: TRBV19
cdr3_aa: CASIGWRFDRPQHF
cdr3_nt: TGTGCCAGTATAGGCTGGAGGTTTGATCGGCCCCAGCATTTT

clone_size: -
d_call: -
j_call: TRBJ2-7
v_call: TRBV28
cdr3_aa: CASSFFVTQGVDF
cdr3_nt: TGTGCCAGCAGTTTCTTCGTTACCCAGGGTGTGGACTTC

clone_size: -
d_call: TRBD1
j_call: TRBJ1-6
v_call: TRBV4-1
cdr3_aa: CASALEGTGDSPLHF
cdr3_nt: TGCGCCAGCGCCCTAGAAGGGACAGGGGATTCACCCCTCCACTTT

clone_size: -
d_call: -
j_call: TRBJ2-2
v_call: TRBV5-1
cdr3_aa: CASSGGGTNTGELFF
cdr3_nt: TGCGCCAGCAGCGGTGGGGGCACGAACACCGGGGAGCTGTTTTTT

clone_size: -
d_call: TRBD2
j_call: TRBJ2-5
v_call: TRBV18
cdr3_aa: CASSPTSGGIQETQYF
cdr3_nt: TGTGCCAGCTCACCAACTAGCGGGGGGATCCAAGAGACCCAGTACTTC

clone_size: -
d_call: -
j_call: TRBJ2-2
v_call: TRBV6-5
cdr3_aa: CASSLLGLNTGELFF
cdr3_nt: TGTGCCAGCAGTTTGTTAGGGCTTAACACCGGGGAGCTGTTTTTT

clone_size: once
d_call: -
j_call: TRBJ2-1
v_call: TRBV5-1
cdr3_aa: CASTPRGHYSYNEQFF
cdr3_nt: TGCGCCAGCACCCCTCGGGGACATTACTCCTACAATGAGCAGTTCTTC

clone_size: -
d_call: -
j_call: TRBJ2-7
v_call: TRBV6-5
cdr3_aa: CASSYWDVGSYEQYF
cdr3_nt: TGTGCCAGCAGTTACTGGGACGTGGGGTCCTACGAGCAGTACTTC

clone_size: -
d_call: -
j_call: TRBJ2-1
v_call: TRBV6-4
cdr3_aa: CASSEEGARNEQFF
cdr3_nt: TGTGCCAGTTCGGAGGAGGGGGCGAGGAATGAGCAGTTCTTC

clone_size: few
d_call: -
j_call: TRBJ1-1
v_call: TRBV5-6
cdr3_aa: CASSFRRGNTEAFF
cdr3_nt: TGTGCCAGCAGCTTTAGGCGGGGGAACACTGAAGCTTTCTTT

clone_size: once
d_call: TRBD1
j_call: TRBJ1-5
v_call: TRBV19
cdr3_aa: CASSPTLQGASQPQHF
cdr3_nt: TGTGCCAGTAGTCCGACCCTACAGGGGGCGAGTCAGCCCCAGCATTTT